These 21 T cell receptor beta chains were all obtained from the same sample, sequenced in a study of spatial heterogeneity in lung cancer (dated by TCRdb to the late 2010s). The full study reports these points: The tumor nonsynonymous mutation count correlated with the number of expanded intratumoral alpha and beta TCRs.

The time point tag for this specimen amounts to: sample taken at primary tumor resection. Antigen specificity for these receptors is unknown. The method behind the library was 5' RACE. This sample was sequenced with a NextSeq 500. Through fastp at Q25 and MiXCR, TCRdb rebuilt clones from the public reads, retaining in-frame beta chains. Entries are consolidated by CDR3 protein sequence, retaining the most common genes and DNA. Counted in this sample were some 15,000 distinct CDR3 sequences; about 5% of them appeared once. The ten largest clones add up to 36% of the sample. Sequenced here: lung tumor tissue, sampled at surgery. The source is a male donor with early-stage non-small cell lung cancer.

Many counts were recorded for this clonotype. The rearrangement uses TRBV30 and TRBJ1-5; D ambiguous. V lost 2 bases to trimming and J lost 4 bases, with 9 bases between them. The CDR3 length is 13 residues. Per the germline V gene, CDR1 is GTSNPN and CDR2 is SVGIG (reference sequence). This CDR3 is CAWSPFGNQPQHF. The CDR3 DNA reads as TGTGCCTGGAGTCCTTTCGGGAATCAGCCCCAGCATTTT. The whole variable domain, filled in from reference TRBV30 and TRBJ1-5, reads SQTIHQWPATLVQPVGSPLSLECTVEGTSNPNLYWYRQAAGRGLQLLFYSVGIGQISSEVPQNLSASRPQDRQFILSSKKLLLSDSGFYLCAWSPFGNQPQHFGDGTRLSIL.

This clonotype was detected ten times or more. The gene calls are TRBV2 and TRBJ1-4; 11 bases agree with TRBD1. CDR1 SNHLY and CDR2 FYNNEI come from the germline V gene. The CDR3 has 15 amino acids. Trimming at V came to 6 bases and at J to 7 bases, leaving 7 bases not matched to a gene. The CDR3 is CASRRTGGRSEKLFF. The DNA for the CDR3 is TGTGCCAGCAGGAGGACAGGGGGCAGAAGTGAAAAACTGTTTTTT.

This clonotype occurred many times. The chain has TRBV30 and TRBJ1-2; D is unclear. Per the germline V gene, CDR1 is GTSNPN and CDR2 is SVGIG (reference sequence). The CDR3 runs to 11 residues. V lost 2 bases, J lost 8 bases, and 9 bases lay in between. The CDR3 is CAWSRPGGYTF. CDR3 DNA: TGTGCCTGGAGTCGACCGGGCGGCTACACCTTC.

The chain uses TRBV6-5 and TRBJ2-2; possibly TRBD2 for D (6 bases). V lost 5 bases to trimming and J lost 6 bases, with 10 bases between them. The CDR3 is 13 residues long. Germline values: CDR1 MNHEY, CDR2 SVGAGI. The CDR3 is CASSQTSPGELFF. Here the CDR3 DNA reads TGTGCCAGCAGTCAAACTAGCCCCGGGGAGCTGTTTTTT.

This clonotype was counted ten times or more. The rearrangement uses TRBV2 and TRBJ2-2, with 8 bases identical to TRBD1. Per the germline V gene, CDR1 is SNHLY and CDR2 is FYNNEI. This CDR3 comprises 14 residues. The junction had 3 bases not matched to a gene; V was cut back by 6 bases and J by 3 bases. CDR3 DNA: TGTGCCAGCAGGGAGGGACAGGACACCGGGGAGCTGTTTTTT. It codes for CASREGQDTGELFF.

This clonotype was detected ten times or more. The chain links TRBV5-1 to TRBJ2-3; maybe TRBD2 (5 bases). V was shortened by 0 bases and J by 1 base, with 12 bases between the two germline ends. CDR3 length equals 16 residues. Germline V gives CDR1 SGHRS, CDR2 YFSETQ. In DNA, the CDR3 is TGCGCCAGCAGCTTGGGTAGCGCTACTCGCACAGATACGCAGTATTTT. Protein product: CASSLGSATRTDTQYF.

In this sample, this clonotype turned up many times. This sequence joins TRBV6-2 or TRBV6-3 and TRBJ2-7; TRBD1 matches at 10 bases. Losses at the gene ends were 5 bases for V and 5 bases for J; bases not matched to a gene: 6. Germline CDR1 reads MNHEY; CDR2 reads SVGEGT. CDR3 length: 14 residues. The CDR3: CASSLWTGGNEQYF. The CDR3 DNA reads TGTGCCAGCAGTCTTTGGACAGGGGGGAACGAGCAGTACTTC.

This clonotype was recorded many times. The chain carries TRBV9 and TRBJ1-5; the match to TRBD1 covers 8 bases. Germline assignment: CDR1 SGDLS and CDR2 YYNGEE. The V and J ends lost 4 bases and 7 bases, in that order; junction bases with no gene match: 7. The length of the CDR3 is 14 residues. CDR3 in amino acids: CASSPGQGGQPQHF. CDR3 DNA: TGTGCCAGCAGCCCTGGACAGGGCGGCCAGCCCCAGCATTTT.

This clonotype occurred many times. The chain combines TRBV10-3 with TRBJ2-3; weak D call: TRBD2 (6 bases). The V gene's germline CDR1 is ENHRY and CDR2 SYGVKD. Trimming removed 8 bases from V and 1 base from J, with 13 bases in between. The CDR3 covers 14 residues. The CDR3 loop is CAIGGSRGTDTQYF. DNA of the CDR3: TGTGCCATCGGAGGGTCGAGGGGCACAGATACGCAGTATTTT.

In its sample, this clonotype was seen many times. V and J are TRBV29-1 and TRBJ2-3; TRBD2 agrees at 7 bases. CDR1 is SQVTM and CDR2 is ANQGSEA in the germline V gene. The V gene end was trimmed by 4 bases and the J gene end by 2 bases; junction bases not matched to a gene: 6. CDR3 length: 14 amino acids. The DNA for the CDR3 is TGCAGCGTTGCAGGCGGGGGAATCACAGATACGCAGTATTTT. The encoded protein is CSVAGGGITDTQYF.

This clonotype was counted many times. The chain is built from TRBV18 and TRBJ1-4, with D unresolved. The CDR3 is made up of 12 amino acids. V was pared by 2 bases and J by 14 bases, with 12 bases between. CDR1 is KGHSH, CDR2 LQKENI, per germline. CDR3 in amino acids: CASSPSGDVLFF. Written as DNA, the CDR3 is TGTGCCAGCTCACCAAGCGGGGATGTGCTGTTTTTT.

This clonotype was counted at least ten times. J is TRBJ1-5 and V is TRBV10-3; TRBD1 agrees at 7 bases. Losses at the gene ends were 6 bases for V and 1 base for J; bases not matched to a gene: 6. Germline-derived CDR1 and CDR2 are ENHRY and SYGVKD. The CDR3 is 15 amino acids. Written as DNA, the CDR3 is TGTGCCATCAGCCTTACAGGGGACAGCAATCAGCCCCAGCATTTT. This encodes CAISLTGDSNQPQHF.

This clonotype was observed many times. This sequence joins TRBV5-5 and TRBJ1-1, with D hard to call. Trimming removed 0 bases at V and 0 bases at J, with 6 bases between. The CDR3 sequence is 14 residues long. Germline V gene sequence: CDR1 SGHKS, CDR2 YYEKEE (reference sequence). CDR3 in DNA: TGTGCCAGCAGCTTGGGGCACATGAACACTGAAGCTTTCTTT. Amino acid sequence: CASSLGHMNTEAFF.

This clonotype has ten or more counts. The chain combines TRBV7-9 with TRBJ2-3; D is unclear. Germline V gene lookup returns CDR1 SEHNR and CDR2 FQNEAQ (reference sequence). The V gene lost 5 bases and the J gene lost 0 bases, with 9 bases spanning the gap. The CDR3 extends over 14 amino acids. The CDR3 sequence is CASSPQISTDTQYF. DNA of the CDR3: TGTGCCAGCAGCCCACAGATTAGCACAGATACGCAGTATTTT.

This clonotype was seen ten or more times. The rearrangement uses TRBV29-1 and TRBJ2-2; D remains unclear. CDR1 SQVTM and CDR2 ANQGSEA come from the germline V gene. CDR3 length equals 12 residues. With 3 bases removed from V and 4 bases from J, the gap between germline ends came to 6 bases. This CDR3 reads CSVDRATGELFF. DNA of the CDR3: TGCAGCGTTGACCGTGCCACCGGGGAGCTGTTTTTT.

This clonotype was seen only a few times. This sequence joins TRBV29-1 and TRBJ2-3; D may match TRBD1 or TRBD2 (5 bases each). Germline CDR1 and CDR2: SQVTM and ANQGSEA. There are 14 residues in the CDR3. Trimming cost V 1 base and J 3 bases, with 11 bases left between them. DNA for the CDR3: TGCAGCGTTGAAGGGGGAGAGGGGACAGATACGCAGTATTTT. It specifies CSVEGGEGTDTQYF.

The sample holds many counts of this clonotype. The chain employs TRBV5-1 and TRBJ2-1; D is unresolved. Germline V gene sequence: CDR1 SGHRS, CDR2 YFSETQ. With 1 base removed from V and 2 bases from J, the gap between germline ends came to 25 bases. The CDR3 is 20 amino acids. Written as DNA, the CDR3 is TGCGCCAGCAGCTTGATAAGGGTTTCACGCGGCTCTCGGACCTACAATGAGCAGTTCTTC. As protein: CASSLIRVSRGSRTYNEQFF.

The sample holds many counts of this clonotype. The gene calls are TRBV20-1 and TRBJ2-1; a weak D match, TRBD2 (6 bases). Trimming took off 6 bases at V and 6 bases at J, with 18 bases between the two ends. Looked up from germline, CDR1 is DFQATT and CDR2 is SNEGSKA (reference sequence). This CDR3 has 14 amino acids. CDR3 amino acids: CSAILRGTGNEQFF. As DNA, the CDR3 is TGCAGTGCCATACTGCGGGGCACTGGCAATGAGCAGTTCTTC.

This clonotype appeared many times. DNA of the CDR3: TGTGCCAGCAGCCCAGCGGGGGCTACGGACGAGCAGTACTTC. This sequence encodes CASSPAGATDEQYF. The gene calls are TRBV7-3 and TRBJ2-7, with TRBD2 identical over 8 bases. Losses at the gene ends were 5 bases for V and 5 bases for J; bases not matched to a gene: 8. CDR1 and CDR2 (germline): SGHTA, FQGTGA. This CDR3 has 14 residues.

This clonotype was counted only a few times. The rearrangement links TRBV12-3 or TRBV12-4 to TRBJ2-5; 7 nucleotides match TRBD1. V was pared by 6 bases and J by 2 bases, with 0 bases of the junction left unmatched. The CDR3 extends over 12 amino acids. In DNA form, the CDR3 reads TGTGCCAGCAGGACAGGGCAAGAGACCCAGTACTTC. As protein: CASRTGQETQYF.

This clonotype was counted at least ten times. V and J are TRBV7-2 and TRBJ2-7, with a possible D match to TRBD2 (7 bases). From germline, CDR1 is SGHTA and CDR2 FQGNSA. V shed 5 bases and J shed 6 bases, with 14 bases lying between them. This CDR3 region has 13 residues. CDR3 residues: CASSPVGGREQYF. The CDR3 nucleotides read TGTGCCAGCAGCCCCGTCGGGGGGCGCGAGCAGTACTTC.